These 23 T cell receptor beta chains share one sample of origin, sequenced in a study of blood T cell repertoires in COVID-19. Profiled with immunoSEQ multiplex PCR; TCRdb holds only in-frame clones, not every one. The data show about 190,000 clones, roughly 78% seen once. What was sequenced was peripheral blood. The receptors were sampled from a woman of 80 years or more with active or convalescent COVID-19.

This clone was observed once. One base separates it from a far larger clone, so it is likely a read error. This chain joins TRBV6-5 and TRBJ1-5; TRBD1 agrees at 7 bases. J lost 1 base, V lost 6 bases, and 3 bases had no gene match. Germline CDR1 reads MNHEY; CDR2 reads SVGAGI. The CDR3 totals 14 residues. The CDR3 bases are TGTGCCAGCAGCTCACAGGGGAGCAATCAGCCCCAGCATTTT. Residues: CASSSQGSNQPQHF.

The chain has TRBV9 and TRBJ1-1; TRBD1 agrees at 7 bases. CDR3 length: 17 amino acids. With V trimmed by 5 bases and J by 0 bases, 13 bases remained unmatched. Germline-derived CDR1 and CDR2 are SGDLS and YYNGEE. CDR3 nucleotide sequence: TGTGCCAGCAGTGCACAGGGGCACCTCAAGGTGAACACTGAAGCTTTCTTT. As protein: CASSAQGHLKVNTEAFF.

The V call is TRBV5-1, the J call TRBJ1-2; 9 bases are a match to TRBD1. With 4 bases clipped from V and 7 bases from J, the junction kept 5 bases outside the gene matches. Germline CDR1 is SGHRS and CDR2 is YFSETQ. The CDR3 has 13 residues. CDR3 sequence: CASSEGQGFGYTF. CDR3 sequence (DNA): TGCGCCAGCAGCGAGGGACAGGGATTTGGCTACACCTTC.

The chain has TRBV18 and TRBJ1-2, with D tentatively TRBD1 (6 bases). Germline lookup yields CDR1 KGHSH and CDR2 LQKENI. V lost 5 bases, J lost 6 bases, and 22 bases lay in between. This CDR3 contains 16 residues. The DNA of the CDR3 is TGTGCCAGCTCAACTGCAACTGGGGGCGTGGAAGATGGCTACACCTTC. Translation gives CASSTATGGVEDGYTF.

The chain uses TRBV25-1 and TRBJ2-1; D might be TRBD1 (5 bases). Germline CDR1 is MGHDK and CDR2 is SYGVNS. Trimming took off 6 bases at V and 8 bases at J, with 14 bases between the two ends. This CDR3 spans 13 amino acids. CDR3 in DNA: TGTGCCAGCAGCAGCCCGGTAGGGGATGAGCAGTTCTTC. It yields the protein CASSSPVGDEQFF.

This chain connects TRBV29-1 to TRBJ1-1; D not certain. The V gene lost 4 bases and the J gene lost 4 bases, with 13 bases spanning the gap. The CDR3 spans 13 residues. The V gene's germline CDR1 is SQVTM and CDR2 ANQGSEA. The CDR3 loop reads CSVVIRGPTEAFF. DNA for the CDR3: TGCAGCGTTGTCATCCGGGGTCCCACTGAAGCTTTCTTT.

This clone was picked up one time. The same CDR3 can be traced to other DNA sequences in this sample. The chain employs TRBV10-3 and TRBJ1-1; no reliable D call. CDR3 length: 13 residues. CDR1 and CDR2 from the germline V gene are ENHRY and SYGVKD. Deletions cut 0 bases from V and 4 bases from J, with 6 bases between. CDR3 residues: CAISESRGTEAFF. CDR3 in DNA: TGTGCCATCAGTGAGTCGCGGGGCACTGAAGCTTTCTTT.

The chain couples TRBV7-2 to TRBJ2-3; D is ambiguous. Trimming removed 2 bases at V and 5 bases at J, with 14 bases between. Per the germline V gene, CDR1 is SGHTA and CDR2 is FQGNSA. The CDR3 runs 15 residues. CDR3 bases: TGTGCCAGCAGCTTATTCGGCCAGAGCGTAGATACGCAGTATTTT. Translating gives CASSLFGQSVDTQYF.

V usage is TRBV4-1 and J usage is TRBJ1-1; no definite D call. With 6 bases removed from V and 4 bases from J, the gap between germline ends came to 15 bases. Germline V gene lookup returns CDR1 MGHRA and CDR2 YSYEKL. The CDR3 covers 14 residues. The CDR3 DNA reads TGCGCCAGCAGTGTTCCGGGAACGGGCACTGAAGCTTTCTTT. It encodes CASSVPGTGTEAFF.

The rearrangement links TRBV6-5 to TRBJ2-3, with 10 nucleotides matching TRBD2. With V trimmed by 5 bases and J by 0 bases, 2 bases remained unmatched. The CDR3 is 15 amino acids. Germline CDR1 reads MNHEY; CDR2 reads SVGAGI. CDR3 DNA: TGTGCCAGCAGTCCACTAGCGGGGAGCACAGATACGCAGTATTTT. Protein: CASSPLAGSTDTQYF.

This sequence joins TRBV6-2 or TRBV6-3 and TRBJ2-3, with TRBD2 matching 9 bases. The trim removed 5 bases at V and 6 bases at J, leaving 6 bases unmatched. The CDR3 spans 14 residues. Germline V gives CDR1 MNHEY, CDR2 SVGEGT. The CDR3 is CASSGGGARDTQYF. In DNA, the CDR3 is TGTGCCAGCAGTGGCGGGGGGGCCAGGGATACGCAGTATTTT.

This clone came up a few times. This chain uses TRBV10-3 with TRBJ2-7; a possible D gene is TRBD1 (5 bases). Germline V gives CDR1 ENHRY, CDR2 SYGVKD. V gave up 3 bases and J gave up 5 bases, with 11 bases separating them. This CDR3 has 13 amino acids. DNA for the CDR3: TGTGCCATCAGTGAAGGGCCCAGGGACGAGCAGTACTTC. It is translated as CAISEGPRDEQYF.

This chain joins TRBV7-8 and TRBJ2-7, with 9 bases matching TRBD2. CDR1 and CDR2 (germline): SGHVS, FQNEAQ. The ends lost 4 bases at V and 5 bases at J; junction bases unmatched: 6. The CDR3 spans 14 residues. In nucleotides, the CDR3 is TGTGCCAGCAGCTCGGGACTAGCTGGGCACGAGCAGTACTTC. The encoded protein is CASSSGLAGHEQYF.

A single count supports this clone. V is TRBV5-1 and J is TRBJ2-5; the match to TRBD2 covers 8 bases. CDR1 is SGHRS and CDR2 is YFSETQ in the germline V gene. The CDR3 is 15 amino acids. With 0 bases clipped from V and 3 bases from J, the junction kept 4 bases outside the gene matches. For the CDR3, the DNA is TGCGCCAGCAGCTTGGGAAGCGGGGGAGAAGAGACCCAGTACTTC. This codes for CASSLGSGGEETQYF.

The chain has TRBV9 and TRBJ1-2, with D maybe TRBD1 (6 bases). The germline CDR1 and CDR2 sequences are SGDLS and YYNGEE. This CDR3 is 14 amino acids long. The V and J ends lost 4 bases and 3 bases respectively, with 13 bases between them. This CDR3 reads CASSRSGADYGYTF. The CDR3 DNA is TGTGCCAGCAGCAGGTCAGGGGCTGACTATGGCTACACCTTC.

The chain carries TRBV3-1 (or the pseudogene TRBV3-2) and TRBJ2-4; 7 bases line up with TRBD1. The V and J ends lost 4 bases and 0 bases, in that order; junction bases with no gene match: 15. Germline V gene data show CDR1 as LGHDT and CDR2 as YNNKEL (reference sequence). The CDR3 length is 19 residues. CDR3 DNA sequence: TGTGCCAGCAGCCCGATACAGGACAGGAGAATTTTAGCCAAAAACATTCAGTACTTC. Residues: CASSPIQDRRILAKNIQYF.

On this clone: Other DNA sequences in this sample translate to the same CDR3. The chain carries TRBV4-1 and TRBJ1-1; the D gene is possibly TRBD1 (5 bases). CDR3 length equals 15 residues. The V and J ends lost 0 bases and 0 bases respectively, with 8 bases between them. Germline CDR1 MGHRA, CDR2 YSYEKL. The CDR3 coding sequence is TGCGCCAGCAGCCAAGATGGGGGGTTGAACACTGAAGCTTTCTTT. Encoded protein: CASSQDGGLNTEAFF.

This clone turned up a few times. CDR3 sequence reads: CASSLEGYRNYGYTF. For the CDR3, the DNA is TGTGCCAGCAGCTTAGAGGGGTACAGGAACTATGGCTACACCTTC. V is TRBV7-6 and J is TRBJ1-2, with a weak D call TRBD1 (5 bases). There are 15 residues in the CDR3. CDR1 is SGHVS, CDR2 FNYEAQ, per germline. V was pared by 1 base and J by 2 bases, with 11 bases between.

This clone appeared a single time. The gene calls are TRBV7-2 and TRBJ1-1, with a possible D match to TRBD1 (6 bases). Between the trimmed V and J ends, which lost 11 bases and 3 bases, there was a span of 16 bases. Germline V CDR1 and CDR2: SGHTA, FQGNSA. The CDR3 consists of 13 residues. This CDR3 is CAGGGGPHTEAFF. CDR3 DNA sequence: TGTGCCGGTGGGGGGGGGCCCCACACTGAAGCTTTCTTT.

This clone was seen a few times. The genes are TRBV28 and TRBJ1-3; D possibly corresponds to TRBD1 (5 bases). The CDR3 runs 16 residues. Trimming left V 4 bases short and J 0 bases short, with 13 bases between. Germline values: CDR1 MDHEN, CDR2 SYDVKM. The CDR3 protein is CASSSFPGSSGNTIYF. The CDR3 bases are TGTGCCAGCAGTTCCTTTCCAGGGTCCTCTGGAAACACCATATATTTT.

The CDR3: CASSQELAGGPGEQYF. The CDR3 DNA is TGTGCCAGCAGCCAAGAGCTAGCGGGGGGGCCAGGCGAGCAGTACTTC. This chain uses TRBV4-2 with TRBJ2-7; 12 positions match TRBD2. Germline V CDR1 and CDR2: LGHNA, YNFKEQ. The CDR3 consists of 16 residues. V shed 0 bases, J shed 6 bases, and the junction held 6 bases outside the gene matches.

The genes are TRBV3-1 (or the pseudogene TRBV3-2) and TRBJ2-2, with D perhaps TRBD1 (6 bases). The V end was cut by 0 bases, the J end by 3 bases, with 8 bases between. CDR1 is LGHDT, CDR2 YNNKEL, per germline (reference sequence). The CDR3 has 15 amino acids. CDR3 nucleotides: TGTGCCAGCAGCCAAGAAACAGGGTACACCGGGGAGCTGTTTTTT. Its protein product is CASSQETGYTGELFF.

This sequence joins TRBV28 and TRBJ1-1; D is perhaps TRBD1 (5 bases). Between the trimmed V and J ends, which lost 3 bases and 4 bases, there was a span of 12 bases. The CDR3 is 14 amino acids. CDR1 and CDR2 from the germline V gene are MDHEN and SYDVKM. CDR3: CASSFLAGGTEAFF. Here the CDR3 DNA reads TGTGCCAGCAGTTTTCTAGCGGGGGGCACTGAAGCTTTCTTT.